A selection of T cell receptor beta chains follows, all from one sample in a study of T-cell reconstitution after alpha-beta-depleted transplantation in children. Using its own MiXCR run on the PCR reads, TCRdb lists one record per CDR3 protein. The profile shows more than 300,000 distinct CDR3 sequences, around 15% of them singletons. This specimen consisted of PBMCs, mostly from graft donor cells, obtained 360 days after TCRalphabeta/CD19-depleted stem cell transplant. These receptors were obtained from a male patient under 10 years old who had a stem cell transplant for acute lymphoblastic leukemia, so the T cells may come from the graft donor. The CDR3 runs from the conserved cysteine through the conserved F or W. The order of the fields is J gene, V gene, clone size, CDR3 length, CDR3 protein. A clone size is listed for some rows: how often the clone was seen (once, few, many), or a class if it is expanded.

j_gene: TRBJ2-3; v_gene: TRBV4-2; abundance: NA; len: 21; CDR3aa: CASSQGPSGRAWFGWADTQYF
j_gene: TRBJ1-5; v_gene: TRBV12-3/TRBV12-4; abundance: few; len: 12; CDR3aa: CASSWTGSSQHF
j_gene: TRBJ2-1; v_gene: TRBV7-2; abundance: NA; len: 18; CDR3aa: CASSLAPSFSGGYNEQFF
j_gene: TRBJ2-7; v_gene: TRBV7-2; abundance: NA; len: 14; CDR3aa: CASSLESDRNEQYF
j_gene: TRBJ2-3; v_gene: TRBV24-1; abundance: NA; len: 15; CDR3aa: CATSDSSSSIDTQYF
j_gene: TRBJ2-1; v_gene: TRBV20-1; abundance: few; len: 23; CDR3aa: CSASREGEKEMARNKRMDNEQFF
j_gene: TRBJ1-6; v_gene: TRBV10-3; abundance: NA; len: 15; CDR3aa: CAIREEGSYNSPLHF
j_gene: TRBJ1-4; v_gene: TRBV2; abundance: NA; len: 14; CDR3aa: CASRPDSVNEKLFF
j_gene: TRBJ2-2; v_gene: TRBV27; abundance: few; len: 16; CDR3aa: CASSLSAPDRFGELFF
j_gene: TRBJ1-5; v_gene: TRBV19; abundance: NA; len: 14; CDR3aa: CASSTDSYNQPQHF
j_gene: TRBJ2-1; v_gene: TRBV28; abundance: many; len: 17; CDR3aa: CASSLGTSGRAFREQFF
j_gene: TRBJ2-1; v_gene: TRBV4-3; abundance: NA; len: 15; CDR3aa: CASSQNSAMYNEQFF
j_gene: TRBJ2-7; v_gene: TRBV29-1; abundance: NA; len: 12; CDR3aa: CSVESGLGEQYF
j_gene: TRBJ2-1; v_gene: TRBV28; abundance: NA; len: 15; CDR3aa: CASSFDALVYNEQFF
j_gene: TRBJ2-1; v_gene: TRBV29-1; abundance: few; len: 14; CDR3aa: CSVDPQGAVNEQFF
j_gene: TRBJ2-1; v_gene: TRBV2; abundance: many; len: 19; CDR3aa: CASSEEGLAGVVPYNEQFF
j_gene: TRBJ2-6; v_gene: TRBV7-2; abundance: few; len: 15; CDR3aa: CASSTGTAGANVLTF
j_gene: TRBJ1-2; v_gene: TRBV6-1; abundance: NA; len: 16; CDR3aa: CASSLHETVPFYGYTF
j_gene: TRBJ1-2; v_gene: TRBV7-9; abundance: NA; len: 13; CDR3aa: CASSHGTGYGYTF
j_gene: TRBJ2-3; v_gene: TRBV20-1; abundance: NA; len: 13; CDR3aa: CSARVQYTDTQYF
j_gene: TRBJ2-3; v_gene: TRBV15; abundance: NA; len: 20; CDR3aa: CATSLTPGRLAGVATDTQYF
j_gene: TRBJ2-1; v_gene: TRBV7-8; abundance: few; len: 18; CDR3aa: CASSLGTSGIRSYNEQFF
j_gene: TRBJ2-5; v_gene: TRBV2; abundance: few; len: 12; CDR3aa: CASSEGGETQYF
j_gene: TRBJ2-1; v_gene: TRBV7-2; abundance: few; len: 16; CDR3aa: CASSLVGGRVPNEQFF
j_gene: TRBJ2-7; v_gene: TRBV4-1; abundance: NA; len: 15; CDR3aa: CASSQGTAGRYEQYF
j_gene: TRBJ2-7; v_gene: TRBV20-1; abundance: few; len: 13; CDR3aa: CSAARDRDYEQYF
j_gene: TRBJ2-3; v_gene: TRBV2; abundance: NA; len: 16; CDR3aa: CASSPETSGLRDTQYF
j_gene: TRBJ1-2; v_gene: TRBV6-5; abundance: many; len: 13; CDR3aa: CASSYSTGYGYTF
j_gene: TRBJ2-1; v_gene: TRBV20-1; abundance: NA; len: 14; CDR3aa: CSARTDRGRNEQFF
j_gene: TRBJ2-1; v_gene: TRBV27; abundance: few; len: 16; CDR3aa: CASSLGEGQGYNEQFF
j_gene: TRBJ2-7; v_gene: TRBV10-2; abundance: many; len: 14; CDR3aa: CASSGAVHSYEQYF
j_gene: TRBJ2-2; v_gene: TRBV20-1; abundance: many; len: 14; CDR3aa: CSALDRSNTGELFF
j_gene: TRBJ2-5; v_gene: TRBV19; abundance: many; len: 14; CDR3aa: CASSSLQGAETQYF
j_gene: TRBJ2-4; v_gene: TRBV5-8; abundance: NA; len: 13; CDR3aa: CASSLQVGDIQYF
j_gene: TRBJ1-4; v_gene: TRBV5-1; abundance: NA; len: 15; CDR3aa: CASSLLPGQGEKLFF
j_gene: TRBJ2-2; v_gene: TRBV6-5; abundance: many; len: 12; CDR3aa: CASLANTGELFF
j_gene: TRBJ2-7; v_gene: TRBV4-2; abundance: NA; len: 18; CDR3aa: CASSQDRAPGLAEYEQYF
j_gene: TRBJ2-7; v_gene: TRBV7-2; abundance: many; len: 15; CDR3aa: CASSLAPSTPYEQYF
j_gene: TRBJ2-6; v_gene: TRBV2; abundance: few; len: 15; CDR3aa: CASRDPGDGANVLTF
j_gene: TRBJ2-5; v_gene: TRBV7-8; abundance: few; len: 16; CDR3aa: CASSLAGTSLGETQYF